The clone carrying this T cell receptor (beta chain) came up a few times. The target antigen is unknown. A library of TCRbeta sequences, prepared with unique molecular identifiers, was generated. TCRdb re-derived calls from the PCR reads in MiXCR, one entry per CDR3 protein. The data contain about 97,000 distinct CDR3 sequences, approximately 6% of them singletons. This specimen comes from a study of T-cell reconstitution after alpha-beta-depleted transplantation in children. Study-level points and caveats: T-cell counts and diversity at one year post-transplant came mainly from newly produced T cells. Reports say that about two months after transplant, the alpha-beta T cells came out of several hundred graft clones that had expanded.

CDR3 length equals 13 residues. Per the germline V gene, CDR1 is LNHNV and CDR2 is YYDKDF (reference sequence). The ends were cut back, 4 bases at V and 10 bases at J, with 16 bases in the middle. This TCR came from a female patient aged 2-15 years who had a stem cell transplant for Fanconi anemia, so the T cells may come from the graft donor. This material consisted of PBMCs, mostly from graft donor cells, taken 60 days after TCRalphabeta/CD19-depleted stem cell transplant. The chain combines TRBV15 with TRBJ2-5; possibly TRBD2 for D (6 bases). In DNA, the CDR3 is TGTGCCACCAGCACGGGACTGTTAGACGGCCAGTACTTC. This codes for CATSTGLLDGQYF.